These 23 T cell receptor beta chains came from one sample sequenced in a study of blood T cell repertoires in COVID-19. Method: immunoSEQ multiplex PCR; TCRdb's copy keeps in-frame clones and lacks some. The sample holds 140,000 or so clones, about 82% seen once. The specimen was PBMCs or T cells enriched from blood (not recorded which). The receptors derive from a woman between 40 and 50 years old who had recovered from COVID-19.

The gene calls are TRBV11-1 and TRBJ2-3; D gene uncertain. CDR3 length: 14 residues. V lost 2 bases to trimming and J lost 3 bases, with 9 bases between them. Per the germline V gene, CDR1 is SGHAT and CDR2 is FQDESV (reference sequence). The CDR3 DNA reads TGTGCCAGCAGCTTAAATCCGGGTACAGATACGCAGTATTTT. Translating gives CASSLNPGTDTQYF.

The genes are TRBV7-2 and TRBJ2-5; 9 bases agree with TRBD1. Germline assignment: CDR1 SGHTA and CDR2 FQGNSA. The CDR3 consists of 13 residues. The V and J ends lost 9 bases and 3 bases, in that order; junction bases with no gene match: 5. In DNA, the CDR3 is TGTGCCAGTGGACAGGGGTTGAAAGAGACCCAGTACTTC. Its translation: CASGQGLKETQYF.

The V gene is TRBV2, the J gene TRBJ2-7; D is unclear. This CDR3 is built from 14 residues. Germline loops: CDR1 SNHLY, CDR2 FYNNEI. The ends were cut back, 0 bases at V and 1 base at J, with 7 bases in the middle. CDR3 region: CASSEATQSYEQYF. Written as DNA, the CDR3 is TGTGCCAGCAGTGAAGCAACTCAATCCTACGAGCAGTACTTC.

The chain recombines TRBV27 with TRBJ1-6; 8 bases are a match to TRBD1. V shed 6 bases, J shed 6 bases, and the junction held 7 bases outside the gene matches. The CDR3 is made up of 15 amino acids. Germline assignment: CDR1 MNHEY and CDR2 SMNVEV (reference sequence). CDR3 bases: TGTGCCAGCAGCCCCAGGACAGGGATTAATTCACCCCTCCACTTT. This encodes CASSPRTGINSPLHF.

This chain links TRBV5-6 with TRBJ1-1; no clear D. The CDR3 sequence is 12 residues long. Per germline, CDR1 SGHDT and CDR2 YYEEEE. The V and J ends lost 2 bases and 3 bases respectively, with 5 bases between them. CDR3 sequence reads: CASSLQYTEAFF. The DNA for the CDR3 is TGTGCCAGCAGCTTACAGTACACTGAAGCTTTCTTT.

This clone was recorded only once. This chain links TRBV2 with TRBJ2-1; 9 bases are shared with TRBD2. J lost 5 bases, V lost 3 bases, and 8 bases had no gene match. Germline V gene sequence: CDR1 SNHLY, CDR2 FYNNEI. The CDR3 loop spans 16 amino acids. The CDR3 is CASSERLAGTDNEQFF. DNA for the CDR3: TGTGCCAGCAGTGAGCGGCTAGCGGGGACCGACAATGAGCAGTTCTTC.

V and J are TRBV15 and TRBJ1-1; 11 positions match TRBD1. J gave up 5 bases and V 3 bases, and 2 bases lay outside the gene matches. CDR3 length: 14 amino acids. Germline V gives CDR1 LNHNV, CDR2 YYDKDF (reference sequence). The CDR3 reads CATSRDRGRTEAFF. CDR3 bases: TGTGCCACCAGCAGGGACAGGGGGCGAACTGAAGCTTTCTTT. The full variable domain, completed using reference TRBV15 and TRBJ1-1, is DAMVIQNPRYQVTQFGKPVTLSCSQTLNHNVMYWYQQKSSQAPKLLFHYYDKDFNNEADTPDNFQSRRPNTSFCFLDIRSPGLGDTAMYLCATSRDRGRTEAFFGQGTRLTVV.

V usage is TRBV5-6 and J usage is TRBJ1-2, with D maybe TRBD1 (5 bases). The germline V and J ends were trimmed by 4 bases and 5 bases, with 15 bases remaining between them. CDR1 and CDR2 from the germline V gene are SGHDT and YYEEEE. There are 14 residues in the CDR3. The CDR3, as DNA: TGTGCCAGCAGCCCGGGGGACCAACTTTATGGCTACACCTTC. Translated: CASSPGDQLYGYTF.

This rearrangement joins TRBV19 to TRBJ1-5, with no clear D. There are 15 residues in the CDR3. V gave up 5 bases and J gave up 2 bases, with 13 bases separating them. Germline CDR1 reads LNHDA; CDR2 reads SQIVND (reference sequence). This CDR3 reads CASSQEKSGNQPQHF. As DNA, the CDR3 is TGTGCCAGTAGTCAAGAGAAATCCGGCAATCAGCCCCAGCATTTT.

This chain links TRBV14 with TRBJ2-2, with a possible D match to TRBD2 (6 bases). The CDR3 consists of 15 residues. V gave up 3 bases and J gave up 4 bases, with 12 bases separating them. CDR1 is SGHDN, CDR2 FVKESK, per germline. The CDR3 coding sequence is TGTGCCAGCAGCCAGGCCACGGGAGTCACCGGGGAGCTGTTTTTT. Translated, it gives CASSQATGVTGELFF.

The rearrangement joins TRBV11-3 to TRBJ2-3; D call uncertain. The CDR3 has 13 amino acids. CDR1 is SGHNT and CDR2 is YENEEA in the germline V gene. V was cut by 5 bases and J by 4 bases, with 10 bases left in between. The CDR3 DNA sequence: TGTGCCAGCAGCACCCAAACAGCAGATACGCAGTATTTT. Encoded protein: CASSTQTADTQYF.

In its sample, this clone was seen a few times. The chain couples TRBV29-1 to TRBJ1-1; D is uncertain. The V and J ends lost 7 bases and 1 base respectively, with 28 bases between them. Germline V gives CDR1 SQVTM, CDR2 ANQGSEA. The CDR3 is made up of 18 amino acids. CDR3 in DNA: TGCAGCGCCTGGGGAGGTGGCCAGGTCAAAAACTCGAACACTGAAGCTTTCTTT. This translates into CSAWGGGQVKNSNTEAFF.

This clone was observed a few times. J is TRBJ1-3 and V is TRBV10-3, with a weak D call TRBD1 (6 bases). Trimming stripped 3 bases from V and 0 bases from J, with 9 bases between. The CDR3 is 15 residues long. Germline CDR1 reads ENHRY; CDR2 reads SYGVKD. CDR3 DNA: TGTGCCATCAGTGACTCGGACAGCTCTGGAAACACCATATATTTT. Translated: CAISDSDSSGNTIYF.

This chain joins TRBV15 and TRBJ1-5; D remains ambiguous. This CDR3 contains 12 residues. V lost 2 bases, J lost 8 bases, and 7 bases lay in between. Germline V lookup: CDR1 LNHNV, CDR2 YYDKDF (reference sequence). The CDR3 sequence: CATSRPLEPQHF. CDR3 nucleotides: TGTGCCACCAGCAGACCTCTCGAGCCCCAGCATTTT.

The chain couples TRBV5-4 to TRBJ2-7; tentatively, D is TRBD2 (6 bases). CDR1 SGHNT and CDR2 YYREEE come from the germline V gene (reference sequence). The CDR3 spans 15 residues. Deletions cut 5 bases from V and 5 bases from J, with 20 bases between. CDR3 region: CASSLIGTLGDEQYF. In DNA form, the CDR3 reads TGTGCCAGCAGTCTCATCGGGACTCTAGGCGACGAGCAGTACTTC. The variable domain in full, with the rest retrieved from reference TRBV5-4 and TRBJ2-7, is ETGVTQSPTHLIKTRGQQVTLRCSSQSGHNTVSWYQQALGQGPQFIFQYYREEENGRGNFPPRFSGLQFPNYSSELNVNALELDDSALYLCASSLIGTLGDEQYFGPGTRLTVT.

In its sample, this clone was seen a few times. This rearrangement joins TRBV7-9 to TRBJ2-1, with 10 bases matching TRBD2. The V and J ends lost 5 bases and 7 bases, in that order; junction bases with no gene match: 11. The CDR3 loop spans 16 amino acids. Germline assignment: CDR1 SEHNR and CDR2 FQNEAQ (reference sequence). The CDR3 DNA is TGTGCCAGCAGCCCCAGCGGGAGGGCCAGTGGAAATGAGCAGTTCTTC. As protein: CASSPSGRASGNEQFF. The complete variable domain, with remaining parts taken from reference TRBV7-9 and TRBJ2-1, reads DTGVSQNPRHKITKRGQNVTFRCDPISEHNRLYWYRQTLGQGPEFLTYFQNEAQLEKSRLLSDRFSAERPKGSFSTLEIQRTEQGDSAMYLCASSPSGRASGNEQFFGPGTRLTVL.

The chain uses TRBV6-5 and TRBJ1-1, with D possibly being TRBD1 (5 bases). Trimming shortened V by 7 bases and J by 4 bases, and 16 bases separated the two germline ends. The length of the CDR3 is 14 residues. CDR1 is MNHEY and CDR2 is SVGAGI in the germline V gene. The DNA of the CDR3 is TGTGCCAGCATACGACAGTGGGAGGGCACTGAAGCTTTCTTT. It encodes CASIRQWEGTEAFF.

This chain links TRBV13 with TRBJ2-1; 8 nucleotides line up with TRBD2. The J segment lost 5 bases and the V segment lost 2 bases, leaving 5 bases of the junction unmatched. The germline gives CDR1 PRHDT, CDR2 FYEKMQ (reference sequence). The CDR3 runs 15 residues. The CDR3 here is CASSLRLAIHNEQFF. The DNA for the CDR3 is TGTGCCAGCAGCTTAAGACTAGCGATCCACAATGAGCAGTTCTTC.

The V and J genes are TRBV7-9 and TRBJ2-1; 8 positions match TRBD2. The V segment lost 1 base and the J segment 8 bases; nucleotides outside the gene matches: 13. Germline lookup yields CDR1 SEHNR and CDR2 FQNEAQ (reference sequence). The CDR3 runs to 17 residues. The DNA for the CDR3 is TGTGCCAGCAGCTTAGTGAGCTACTCGGGACTAGTCTATGAGCAGTTCTTC. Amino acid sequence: CASSLVSYSGLVYEQFF. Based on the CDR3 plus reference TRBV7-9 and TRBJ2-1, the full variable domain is DTGVSQNPRHKITKRGQNVTFRCDPISEHNRLYWYRQTLGQGPEFLTYFQNEAQLEKSRLLSDRFSAERPKGSFSTLEIQRTEQGDSAMYLCASSLVSYSGLVYEQFFGPGTRLTVL.

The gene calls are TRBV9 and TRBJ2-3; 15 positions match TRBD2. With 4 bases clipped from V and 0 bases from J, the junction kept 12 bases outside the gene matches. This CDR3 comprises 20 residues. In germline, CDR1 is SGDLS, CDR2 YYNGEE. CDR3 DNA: TGTGCCAGCAGCCCTTCAGGACTAGCGGGGGGGGTATATAGCACAGATACGCAGTATTTT. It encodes CASSPSGLAGGVYSTDTQYF.

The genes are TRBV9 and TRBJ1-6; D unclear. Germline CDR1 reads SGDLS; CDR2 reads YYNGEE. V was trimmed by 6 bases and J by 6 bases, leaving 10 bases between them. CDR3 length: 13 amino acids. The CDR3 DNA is TGTGCCAGCACCGAGGGCGGTAATTCACCCCTCCACTTT. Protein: CASTEGGNSPLHF.

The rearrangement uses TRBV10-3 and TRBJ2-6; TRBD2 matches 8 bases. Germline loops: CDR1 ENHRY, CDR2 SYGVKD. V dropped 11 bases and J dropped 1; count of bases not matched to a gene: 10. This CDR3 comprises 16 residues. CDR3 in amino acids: CASTPGGWSGANVLTF. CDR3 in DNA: TGTGCCTCGACTCCGGGGGGGTGGTCTGGGGCCAACGTCCTGACTTTC.

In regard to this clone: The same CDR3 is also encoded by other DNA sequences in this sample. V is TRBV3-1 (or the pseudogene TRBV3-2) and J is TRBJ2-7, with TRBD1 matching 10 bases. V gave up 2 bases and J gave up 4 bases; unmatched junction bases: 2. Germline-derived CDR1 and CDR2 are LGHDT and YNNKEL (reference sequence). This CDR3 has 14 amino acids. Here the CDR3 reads CASSQPGQGYEQYF. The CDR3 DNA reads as TGTGCCAGCAGCCAACCGGGACAGGGGTACGAGCAGTACTTC.